The T cell receptor (beta chain) under discussion was sequenced for a study of blood T cell repertoires in COVID-19. Study-wide context: PBMCs, B-cell-depleted T cells, or T cells provided the cDNA or gDNA that made up the material.

Only in-frame clones appear in the TCRdb table, and some are missing; sequencing was by immunoSEQ multiplex PCR. The repertoire holds more than 85,000 clones, with approximately 82% as singletons. The sequence derives from a man between 60 and 75 years old with active or convalescent COVID-19. Material: peripheral blood.

The CDR3 loop reads CASSAGLDGYTF. Here the CDR3 DNA reads TGTGCCAGCTCCGCAGGGTTAGATGGCTACACCTTC. The chain uses TRBV27 and TRBJ1-2; D is possibly TRBD1 (5 bases). Germline V gene lookup returns CDR1 MNHEY and CDR2 SMNVEV (reference sequence). This CDR3 has 12 amino acids. V was trimmed by 8 bases and J by 6 bases, leaving 13 bases between them.